Following are 4 T cell receptor beta chains from one sample sequenced in a study of response to subunit inactivated influenza vaccine. TCRdb processed the RT-PCR reads anew with MiXCR; each CDR3 protein has one entry. This sample has approximately 230,000 distinct CDR3 sequences, with about 12% found just once. The sample was non-naive T cells sorted from PBMCs, taken 14 days before vaccination. The receptors here all came from a man aged 50-59 years who received an inactivated influenza vaccine.

This clonotype has at least ten counts. The chain is built from TRBV29-1 and TRBJ2-3, with 11 bases identical to TRBD2. Germline values: CDR1 SQVTM, CDR2 ANQGSEA. The V segment lost 2 bases and the J segment 7 bases; nucleotides outside the gene matches: 14. The CDR3 contains 17 residues. The CDR3 nucleotides read TGCAGCGTTGAAAGTTCGGCAGTACTAGCGGGAGTGAATACGCAGTATTTT. Residues: CSVESSAVLAGVNTQYF.

This clonotype was observed a handful of times. The chain couples TRBV2 to TRBJ2-3, with a weak D call TRBD1 (6 bases). The V gene's germline CDR1 is SNHLY and CDR2 FYNNEI. The CDR3 is 14 residues long. Trimming cost V 7 bases and J 2 bases, with 13 bases left between them. CDR3 amino acids: CASNREQPTDTQYF. Written as DNA, the CDR3 is TGTGCCAGCAACAGGGAGCAACCCACAGATACGCAGTATTTT.

V gene TRBV3-1 combines with J gene TRBJ1-1; D unclear. This CDR3 comprises 12 residues. The germline CDR1 and CDR2 sequences are LGHDT and YNNKEL (reference sequence). Trimming pared 7 bases from V and 7 bases from J, leaving 13 bases between. The CDR3 bases are TGTGCCAGCACCAATGCGGGTAGTGAAGCTTTCTTT. Residues: CASTNAGSEAFF.

V gene TRBV23-1 combines with J gene TRBJ2-2; D gene ambiguous. TRBV23-1 belongs to the ORF category, with a function that is uncertain. This CDR3 has 10 amino acids. The ends were cut back, 11 bases at V and 5 bases at J, with 6 bases in the middle. CDR3 DNA sequence: TGCGCCGGGGATACCGGGGAGCTGTTTTTT. Translating gives CAGDTGELFF.